The clone carrying this TCR beta chain was seen ten or more times. CDR3 length equals 16 residues. Germline CDR1 is SGHAT and CDR2 is FQDESV (reference sequence). J lost 5 bases, V lost 2 bases, and 11 bases had no gene match. From RNA, the CDR3 regions of TCR beta chains were amplified and sequenced. HTBI-primed RT-PCR formed the first round, and a multiplex PCR formed the second. MiXCR, run by TCRdb on the multiplex PCR reads, gives a single entry per CDR3 protein. The sample holds over 450,000 distinct CDR3 sequences, roughly an eighth seen once. This entry comes from a study of Graves' ophthalmopathy and Graves' hyperthyroidism.

Sample: blood. This sequence originates from a woman in her twenties or thirties with Graves' ophthalmopathy. The chain combines TRBV11-1 with TRBJ1-1, with 7 bases matching TRBD1. CDR3 amino acids: CASSLTPAGGKTEAFF. The CDR3 DNA reads TGTGCCAGCAGCTTAACCCCGGCAGGGGGGAAAACTGAAGCTTTCTTT.